This T cell receptor (beta chain) was identified in a study of siplizumab effects on memory and regulatory T cells. Method: immunoSEQ multiplex PCR; TCRdb's copy keeps in-frame clones and lacks some. The table has about 100,000 clones, approximately 91% seen once. This CDR3 comprises 14 residues. Per the germline V gene, CDR1 is SGHNT and CDR2 is YYREEE (reference sequence). The germline V and J ends were trimmed by 0 bases and 6 bases, with 10 bases remaining between them. Study results and limitations: Greater diversity than memory cells seemed evident in naive T cells, which also appeared to be major alloresponse contributors. Researchers could map only a minor fraction of alloreactive clones to unstimulated subsets. The majority of clones, roughly 80-96% of proliferating CD4+ or CD8+ clones, lacked an assignable naive or memory phenotype.

In regard to this clone: The antigen is not known.

The sequenced sample was CD4+ T cells sorted from blood. The chain employs TRBV5-4 and TRBJ1-3, with D unclear. The TCR sequence derives from a human donor in good health. Some clones in this sample may be carry-over from other donors' samples. CDR3 loop: CASSLAPGENTIYF. The CDR3 DNA is TGTGCCAGCAGCTTGGCTCCCGGAGAAAACACCATATATTTT.